The 5 T cell receptor beta chains listed next were all sequenced from one sample in a study of early T cells in non-severe SARS-CoV-2 infection. Via MiXCR, TCRdb re-called the 5' RACE reads, giving one row per CDR3 protein. Of some 87,000 distinct CDR3 sequences in the sample, 9.5% to 15% were seen once. The sample comprised whole blood. All receptors come from an adult who was a healthcare worker with PCR-confirmed SARS-CoV-2 infection or an uninfected control (not recorded which).

This clonotype was counted ten times or more. The chain recombines TRBV7-2 with TRBJ2-7; unclear D gene. V lost 0 bases to trimming and J lost 3 bases, with 12 bases between them. The CDR3 length is 15 residues. Germline V gives CDR1 SGHTA, CDR2 FQGNSA. The CDR3 region has the DNA TGTGCCAGCAGCTTAGCGGCGGATCGCTTCTACGAGCAGTACTTC. Its translation is CASSLAADRFYEQYF.

This clonotype was detected many times. The V gene is TRBV20-1, the J gene TRBJ1-2, with TRBD1 matching over 7 bases. The CDR3 contains 13 residues. Germline assignment: CDR1 DFQATT and CDR2 SNEGSKA (reference sequence). V was clipped by 0 bases and J by 4 bases; unmatched bases: 2. CDR3 bases: TGCAGTGCTAGAGACGGACAGGTCTATGGCTACACCTTC. Protein product: CSARDGQVYGYTF.

V and J are TRBV28 and TRBJ2-4, with 9 bases fitting TRBD2. The V gene end was trimmed by 6 bases and the J gene end by 1 base; junction bases not matched to a gene: 4. Germline-derived CDR1 and CDR2 are MDHEN and SYDVKM. The CDR3 spans 15 residues. CDR3 sequence: CASSFSGSAKNIQYF. CDR3 DNA: TGTGCCAGCAGCTTTAGCGGGAGTGCCAAAAACATTCAGTACTTC. Filled out from reference TRBV28 and TRBJ2-4, the complete variable domain reads DVKVTQSSRYLVKRTGEKVFLECVQDMDHENMFWYRQDPGLGLRLIYFSYDVKMKEKGDIPEGYSVSREKKERFSLILESASTNQTSMYLCASSFSGSAKNIQYFGAGTRLSVL.

The J gene is TRBJ2-3, the V gene TRBV18, with 8 nucleotides matching TRBD1. Germline CDR1 and CDR2: KGHSH and LQKENI. This CDR3 contains 16 residues. The V segment lost 3 bases and the J segment 2 bases; nucleotides outside the gene matches: 7. For the CDR3, the DNA is TGTGCCAGCTCACCGATACAGGGGGTACCCACAGATACGCAGTATTTT. It encodes CASSPIQGVPTDTQYF.

This clonotype was seen at least ten times. The chain links TRBV5-1 to TRBJ1-4; no definite D call. The CDR3 spans 14 residues. Per the germline V gene, CDR1 is SGHRS and CDR2 is YFSETQ. The V gene lost 6 bases and the J gene lost 8 bases, with 17 bases spanning the gap. The chain's CDR3 is CASNIGPPTEKLFF. Written as DNA, the CDR3 is TGCGCCAGCAATATCGGACCGCCTACCGAAAAACTGTTTTTT.